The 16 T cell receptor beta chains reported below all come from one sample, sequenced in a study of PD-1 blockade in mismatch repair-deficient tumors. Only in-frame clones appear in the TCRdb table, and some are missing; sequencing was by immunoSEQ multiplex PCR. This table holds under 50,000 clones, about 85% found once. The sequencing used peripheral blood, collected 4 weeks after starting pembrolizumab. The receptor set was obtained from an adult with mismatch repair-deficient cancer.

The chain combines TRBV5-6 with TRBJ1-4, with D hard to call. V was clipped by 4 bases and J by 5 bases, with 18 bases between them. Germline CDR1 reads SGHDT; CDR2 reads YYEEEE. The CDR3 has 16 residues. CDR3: CASSGSPGSLNEKLFF. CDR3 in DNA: TGTGCCAGCAGCGGATCCCCCGGCAGCCTCAATGAAAAACTGTTTTTT.

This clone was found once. The DNA of the CDR3 is TGTGCCAGTAGTACCACGGACCACCCTGGGGCCAACGTCCTGACTTTC. Protein sequence: CASSTTDHPGANVLTF. V usage is TRBV19 and J usage is TRBJ2-6; no definite D call. The CDR3 extends over 16 amino acids. In germline, CDR1 is LNHDA, CDR2 SQIVND (reference sequence). Trimming shortened V by 4 bases and J by 2 bases, and 12 bases separated the two germline ends.

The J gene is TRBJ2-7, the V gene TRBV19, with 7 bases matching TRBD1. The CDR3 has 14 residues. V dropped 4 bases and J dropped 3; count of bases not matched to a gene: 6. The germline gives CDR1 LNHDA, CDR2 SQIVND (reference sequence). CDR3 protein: CASSSRDRGYEQYF. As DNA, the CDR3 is TGTGCCAGTAGTAGCCGGGACAGAGGCTACGAGCAGTACTTC.

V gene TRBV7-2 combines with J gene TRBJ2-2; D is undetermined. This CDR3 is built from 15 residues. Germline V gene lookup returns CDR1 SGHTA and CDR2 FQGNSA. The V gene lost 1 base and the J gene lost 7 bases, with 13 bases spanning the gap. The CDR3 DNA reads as TGTGCCAGCAGCTTAGACGGAGAGTCATTCGGGGAGCTGTTTTTT. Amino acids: CASSLDGESFGELFF.

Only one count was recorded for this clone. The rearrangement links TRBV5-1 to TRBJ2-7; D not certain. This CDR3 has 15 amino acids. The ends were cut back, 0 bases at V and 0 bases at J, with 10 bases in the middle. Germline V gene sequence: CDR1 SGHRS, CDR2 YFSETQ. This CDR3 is CASSLAGGSSYEQYF. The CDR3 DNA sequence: TGCGCCAGCAGCTTGGCGGGCGGCAGCTCCTACGAGCAGTACTTC.

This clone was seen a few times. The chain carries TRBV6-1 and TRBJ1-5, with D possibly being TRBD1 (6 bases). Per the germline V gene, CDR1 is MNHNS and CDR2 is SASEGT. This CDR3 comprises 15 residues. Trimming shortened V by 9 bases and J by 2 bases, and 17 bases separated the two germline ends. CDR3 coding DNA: TGTGCCAGTCAGTGGGGGGCGAGGGGCAATCAGCCCCAGCATTTT. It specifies CASQWGARGNQPQHF.

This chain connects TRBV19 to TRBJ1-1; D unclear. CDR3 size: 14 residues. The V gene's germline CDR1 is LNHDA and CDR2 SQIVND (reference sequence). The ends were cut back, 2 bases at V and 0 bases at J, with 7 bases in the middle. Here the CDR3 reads CASSIRILNTEAFF. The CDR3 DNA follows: TGTGCCAGTAGTATACGGATCCTGAACACTGAAGCTTTCTTT.

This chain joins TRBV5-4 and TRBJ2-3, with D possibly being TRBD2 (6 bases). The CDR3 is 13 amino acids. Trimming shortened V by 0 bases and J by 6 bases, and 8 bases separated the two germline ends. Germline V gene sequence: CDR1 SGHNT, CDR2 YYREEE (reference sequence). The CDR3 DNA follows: TGTGCCAGCAGCTTGGGGCTAGCGGATACGCAGTATTTT. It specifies CASSLGLADTQYF.

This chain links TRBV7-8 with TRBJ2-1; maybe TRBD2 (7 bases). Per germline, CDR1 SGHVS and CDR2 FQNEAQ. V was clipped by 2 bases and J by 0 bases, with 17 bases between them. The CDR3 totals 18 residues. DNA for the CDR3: TGTGCCAGCAGCTTATTTTCCGGGGGCGGGAGCTCCTACAATGAGCAGTTCTTC. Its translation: CASSLFSGGGSSYNEQFF.

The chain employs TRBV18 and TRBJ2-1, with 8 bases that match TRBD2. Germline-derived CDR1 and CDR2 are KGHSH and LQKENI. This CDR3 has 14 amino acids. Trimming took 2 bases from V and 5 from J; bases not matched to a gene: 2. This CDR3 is CASSPVAGNNEQFF. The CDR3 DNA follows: TGTGCCAGCTCACCAGTAGCGGGAAACAATGAGCAGTTCTTC.

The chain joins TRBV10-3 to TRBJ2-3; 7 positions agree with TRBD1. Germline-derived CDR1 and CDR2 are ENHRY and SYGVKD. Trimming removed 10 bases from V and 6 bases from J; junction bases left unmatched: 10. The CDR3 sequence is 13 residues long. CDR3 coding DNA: TGTGCCACCCGGGACAGAGAGGGGGATACGCAGTATTTT. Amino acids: CATRDREGDTQYF.

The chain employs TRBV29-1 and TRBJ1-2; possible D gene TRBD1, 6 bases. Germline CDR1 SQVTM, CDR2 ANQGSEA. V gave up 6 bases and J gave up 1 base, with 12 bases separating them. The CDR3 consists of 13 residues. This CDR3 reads CSVQDRYNYGYTF. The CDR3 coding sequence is TGCAGCGTCCAGGACAGATATAACTATGGCTACACCTTC.

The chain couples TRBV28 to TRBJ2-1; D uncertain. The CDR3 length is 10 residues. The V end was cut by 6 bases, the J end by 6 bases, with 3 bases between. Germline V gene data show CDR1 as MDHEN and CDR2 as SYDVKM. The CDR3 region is CASSLNEQFF. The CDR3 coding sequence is TGTGCCAGCAGCCTCAATGAGCAGTTCTTC.

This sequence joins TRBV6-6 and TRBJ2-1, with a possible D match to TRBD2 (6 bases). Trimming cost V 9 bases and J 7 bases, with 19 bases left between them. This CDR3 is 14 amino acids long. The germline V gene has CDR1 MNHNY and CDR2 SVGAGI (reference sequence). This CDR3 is CASSVGGNLNEQFF. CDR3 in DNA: TGTGCCAGTTCGGTCGGCGGGAATCTTAATGAGCAGTTCTTC.

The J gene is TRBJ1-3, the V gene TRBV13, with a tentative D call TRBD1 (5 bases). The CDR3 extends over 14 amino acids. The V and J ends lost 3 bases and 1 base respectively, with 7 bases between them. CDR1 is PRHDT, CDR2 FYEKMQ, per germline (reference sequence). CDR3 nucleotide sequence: TGTGCCAGCAGCTTGGGGCCTTCTGGAAACACCATATATTTT. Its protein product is CASSLGPSGNTIYF. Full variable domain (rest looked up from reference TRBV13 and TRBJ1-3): AAGVIQSPRHLIKEKRETATLKCYPIPRHDTVYWYQQGPGQDPQFLISFYEKMQSDKGSIPDRFSAQQFSDYHSELNMSSLELGDSALYFCASSLGPSGNTIYFGEGSWLTVV.

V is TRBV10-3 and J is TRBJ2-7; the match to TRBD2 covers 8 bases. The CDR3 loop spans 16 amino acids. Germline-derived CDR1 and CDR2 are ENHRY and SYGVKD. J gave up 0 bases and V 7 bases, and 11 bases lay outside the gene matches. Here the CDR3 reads CAIKASGQDFSYEQYF. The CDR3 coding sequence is TGTGCCATCAAGGCTAGCGGGCAAGATTTCTCCTACGAGCAGTACTTC.